These 19 T cell receptor beta chains share one sample of origin, sequenced in a study of STAT3 mutations in large granular lymphocyte leukemia. Whole-study findings and limits: In T-cell large granular lymphocyte leukemia, about half of patients showed multiple immunodominant subclonotypes.

Their antigens are not known. Method: immunoSEQ multiplex PCR; TCRdb's copy keeps in-frame clones and lacks some. The repertoire includes under 10,000 clones, around nine tenths of them detected once, and more than 70% sits in the top ten. The sequencing input was peripheral blood mononuclear cells. The receptors here all came from a man older than 75 with T-cell large granular lymphocyte leukemia. Some clones in this sample may be carry-over from other donors' samples.

The chain links TRBV27 to TRBJ1-4; D ambiguous. Trimming left V 0 bases short and J 8 bases short, with 10 bases between. The germline V gene encodes CDR1 MNHEY and CDR2 SMNVEV (reference sequence). The CDR3 runs to 14 residues. As DNA, the CDR3 is TGTGCCAGCAGTTTATCCACCCGCGGGGAAAAACTGTTTTTT. This encodes CASSLSTRGEKLFF.

The chain is built from TRBV20-1 and TRBJ1-2, with 7 nucleotides matching TRBD1. CDR3 length equals 11 residues. Trimming at V came to 6 bases and at J to 7 bases, leaving 5 bases not matched to a gene. Per germline, CDR1 DFQATT and CDR2 SNEGSKA (reference sequence). The CDR3 region has the DNA TGCAGTGCCGACAGGGTGCCTGGCTACACCTTC. It codes for CSADRVPGYTF.

This rearrangement joins TRBV15 to TRBJ2-5; D is uncertain. The CDR3 runs 12 residues. V was cut by 7 bases and J by 0 bases, with 6 bases left in between. Germline CDR1 LNHNV, CDR2 YYDKDF (reference sequence). The DNA of the CDR3 is TGTGCCACCACGCCCGACCAAGAGACCCAGTACTTC. Translating it yields CATTPDQETQYF. Looking up the rest from reference TRBV15 and TRBJ2-5 gives the full variable domain: DAMVIQNPRYQVTQFGKPVTLSCSQTLNHNVMYWYQQKSSQAPKLLFHYYDKDFNNEADTPDNFQSRRPNTSFCFLDIRSPGLGDTAMYLCATTPDQETQYFGPGTRLLVL.

The chain joins TRBV30 to TRBJ1-2, with D uncertain. The germline V and J ends were trimmed by 7 bases and 2 bases, with 17 bases remaining between them. Germline V lookup: CDR1 GTSNPN, CDR2 SVGIG (reference sequence). This CDR3 region has 14 residues. The DNA for the CDR3 is TGTGCCTCAAGGACCGGATTCCGAAACTATGGCTACACCTTC. It codes for CASRTGFRNYGYTF.

V and J are TRBV29-1 and TRBJ1-5; tentatively, D is TRBD1 (5 bases). The CDR3 extends over 13 amino acids. Trimming cost V 6 bases and J 4 bases, with 13 bases left between them. Germline V gene sequence: CDR1 SQVTM, CDR2 ANQGSEA. Here the CDR3 reads CSVRDGGNQPQHF. The CDR3 nucleotides read TGCAGCGTCCGGGACGGGGGGAATCAGCCCCAGCATTTT.

The genes are TRBV18 and TRBJ2-5; D remains ambiguous. V lost 6 bases to trimming and J lost 2 bases, with 10 bases between them. Germline CDR1 is KGHSH and CDR2 is LQKENI. CDR3 length: 13 residues. The CDR3 DNA sequence: TGTGCCAGCTCCACCGACTTACAAGAGACCCAGTACTTC. This gives the protein CASSTDLQETQYF.

The chain combines TRBV6-6 with TRBJ1-1; maybe TRBD1 (6 bases). This CDR3 region has 11 residues. Trimming left V 9 bases short and J 5 bases short, with 10 bases between. Germline CDR1 MNHNY, CDR2 SVGAGI (reference sequence). The CDR3 region has the DNA TGTGCCAGTGGAAGGGGGACTGAAGCTTTCTTT. This encodes CASGRGTEAFF.

The chain combines TRBV18 with TRBJ1-2; D not certain. In germline, CDR1 is KGHSH, CDR2 LQKENI. The V end was cut by 4 bases, the J end by 6 bases, with 18 bases between. The CDR3 sequence is 15 residues long. CDR3 protein: CASSLRTQPPDGYTF. CDR3 nucleotides: TGTGCCAGCTCACTACGGACCCAGCCTCCAGATGGCTACACCTTC.

CDR3 DNA sequence: TGTGCCAGCTCCTCGGAGACATCTGCCCGGGAGCAGTACTTC. This translates into CASSSETSAREQYF. The V call is TRBV18, the J call TRBJ2-7; D not resolved. The CDR3 has 14 amino acids. The germline gives CDR1 KGHSH, CDR2 LQKENI. V was cut by 6 bases and J by 7 bases, with 19 bases left in between.

The rearrangement links TRBV4-3 to TRBJ1-6; 7 bases agree with TRBD1. J was trimmed by 7 bases and V by 0 bases; bases with no gene match: 6. CDR3 length equals 16 residues. Germline V lookup: CDR1 LGHNA, CDR2 YSLEER. The CDR3 is CASSQDRDSANSPLHF. The CDR3 bases are TGCGCCAGCAGCCAAGATCGGGACAGTGCCAATTCACCCCTCCACTTT.

The J gene is TRBJ1-1, the V gene TRBV20-1; D is uncertain. V was pared by 4 bases and J by 1 base, with 4 bases between. The CDR3 runs to 11 residues. CDR1 is DFQATT, CDR2 SNEGSKA, per germline (reference sequence). The CDR3 region has the DNA TGCAGTGCTACAGGGAACACTGAAGCTTTCTTT. It yields the protein CSATGNTEAFF.

V gene TRBV29-1 combines with J gene TRBJ1-4, with D unresolved. Trimming shortened V by 1 base and J by 6 bases, and 9 bases separated the two germline ends. Germline CDR1 and CDR2: SQVTM and ANQGSEA. The CDR3 length is 13 residues. CDR3 loop: CSVEGSGDEKLFF. As DNA, the CDR3 is TGCAGCGTTGAAGGCTCTGGGGATGAAAAACTGTTTTTT.

V gene TRBV29-1 combines with J gene TRBJ1-5; D is uncertain. The germline V and J ends were trimmed by 3 bases and 11 bases, with 11 bases remaining between them. CDR3 length: 11 amino acids. CDR1 and CDR2 (germline): SQVTM, ANQGSEA. This CDR3 is CSVDTGWSQHF. CDR3 DNA sequence: TGCAGCGTTGACACGGGATGGTCCCAGCATTTT.

The chain is built from TRBV6-6 and TRBJ2-1, with D unclear. Germline V gene data show CDR1 as MNHNY and CDR2 as SVGAGI (reference sequence). This CDR3 has 14 residues. Trimming took 1 base from V and 0 from J, leaving 4 bases between them. CDR3 coding DNA: TGTGCCAGCAGTTACTGGATCTCCTACAATGAGCAGTTCTTC. Its protein is CASSYWISYNEQFF.

The chain links TRBV18 to TRBJ2-7; a weak D match, TRBD2 (6 bases). Trimming shortened V by 0 bases and J by 4 bases, and 13 bases separated the two germline ends. Germline CDR1 reads KGHSH; CDR2 reads LQKENI. This CDR3 contains 15 residues. The CDR3 protein is CASSPPGLGTYEQYF. The CDR3 coding sequence is TGTGCCAGCTCACCACCGGGCCTCGGGACTTACGAGCAGTACTTC.

The rearrangement links TRBV5-6 to TRBJ1-2; TRBD1 matches at 7 bases. V shed 0 bases and J 4 bases; nucleotides not matched to a gene: 6. The length of the CDR3 is 15 residues. Germline-derived CDR1 and CDR2 are SGHDT and YYEEEE. The CDR3 here is CASSLASGTAYGYTF. DNA of the CDR3: TGTGCCAGCAGCTTGGCGTCCGGGACAGCCTATGGCTACACCTTC.

The gene calls are TRBV7-9 and TRBJ2-7; 8 positions agree with TRBD1. Trimming removed 5 bases from V and 0 bases from J; junction bases left unmatched: 6. This CDR3 is built from 15 residues. Germline CDR1 SEHNR, CDR2 FQNEAQ (reference sequence). CDR3 nucleotides: TGTGCCAGCAGCGGGGGACAGGCTAGCTCCTACGAGCAGTACTTC. Translated, it gives CASSGGQASSYEQYF.

The genes are TRBV5-6 and TRBJ1-4, with D hard to call. Trimming stripped 6 bases from V and 6 bases from J, with 18 bases between. The CDR3 totals 15 residues. The germline V gene encodes CDR1 SGHDT and CDR2 YYEEEE. CDR3 amino acids: CASKHSPGQDEKLFF. CDR3 DNA: TGTGCCAGCAAACATTCTCCGGGCCAAGATGAAAAACTGTTTTTT.

The chain joins TRBV18 to TRBJ2-7, with D maybe TRBD1 (5 bases). The V gene lost 2 bases and the J gene lost 3 bases, with 8 bases spanning the gap. Germline V gene data show CDR1 as KGHSH and CDR2 as LQKENI. The CDR3 covers 13 residues. CDR3 loop: CASSPDQGYEQYF. The CDR3 DNA reads as TGTGCCAGCTCACCAGACCAGGGCTACGAGCAGTACTTC.